The sequence of this T cell receptor beta chain was determined in a study of spatial heterogeneity in lung cancer. Each TCR cDNA molecule bore a unique molecular identifier. TCRdb re-analysed the 5' RACE reads in MiXCR, keeping a single row per CDR3 protein. The table shows over a thousand distinct CDR3 sequences, with roughly 24% occurring only once. Time point noted: sample taken at primary tumor resection. Tumor, nontumor lung or frozen PBMC supplied whole RNA that was sequenced unsorted. The germline gives CDR1 SGHTA, CDR2 FQGNSA. There are 13 residues in the CDR3. Trimming cost V 5 bases and J 6 bases, with 11 bases left between them. The study's findings and limits: At tumor resection, ubiquitous expanded TCRs were detected in blood more often than later.

This clonotype has ten or more counts. The antigen is undetermined. This specimen was PBMCs, taken at surgery. The genes are TRBV7-2 and TRBJ2-4; the D gene could be TRBD1 or TRBD2 (6 bases each). This clonotype was obtained from a male donor with early-stage non-small cell lung cancer. The DNA of the CDR3 is TGTGCCAGCAGCCGAGAGGGGGGAAACATTCAGTACTTC. It translates to CASSREGGNIQYF.